These T cell receptor beta chains were read from a single sample in a study of cytomegalovirus exposure and HLA in healthy donors. Data came from immunoSEQ multiplex PCR; TCRdb stores just in-frame clones and leaves some out. The repertoire holds around 100,000 clones, with 78% as singletons. Sequenced sample: PBMCs. The receptors here all came from a male donor in good health and CMV-seropositive. The CDR3 runs from the conserved cysteine through the conserved F or W. The D gene is left open where the match is weak. The size entry is marked missing in some rows and otherwise reads once, few, many or a size class.

D gene: -
J gene: TRBJ2-2
V gene: TRBV10-1
clone size: few
CDR3 DNA: TGCGCCAGCAGTGAGCCGAGCCGAAACACCGGGGAGCTGTTTTTT
CDR3 protein: CASSEPSRNTGELFF

D gene: TRBD1
J gene: TRBJ2-7
V gene: TRBV7-9
clone size: -
CDR3 DNA: TGTGCCAGCAGTTCGACAGGGGACTCCTACGAGCAGTACTTC
CDR3 protein: CASSSTGDSYEQYF

D gene: -
J gene: TRBJ2-1
V gene: TRBV2
clone size: -
CDR3 DNA: -
CDR3 protein: CASILERSYNEQFF

D gene: -
J gene: TRBJ2-7
V gene: TRBV28
clone size: -
CDR3 DNA: TGTGCCAGCAGTTTTGGGGGGTCCTCCTTCGAGCAGTACTTC
CDR3 protein: CASSFGGSSFEQYF

D gene: TRBD1
J gene: TRBJ2-1
V gene: TRBV19
clone size: -
CDR3 DNA: TGTGCCAGTAGCTTCGGACAGGGGGCATGGAATGAGCAGTTCTTC
CDR3 protein: CASSFGQGAWNEQFF

D gene: -
J gene: TRBJ2-7
V gene: TRBV28
clone size: -
CDR3 DNA: TGTGCCAGCAGTTTAGACGCGGTTGGAGGGTCGTACTTC
CDR3 protein: CASSLDAVGGSYF

D gene: -
J gene: TRBJ2-7
V gene: TRBV30
clone size: -
CDR3 DNA: TGTGCCTGGAAGAATACAGTTATCTCCTACGAGCAGTACTTC
CDR3 protein: CAWKNTVISYEQYF

D gene: TRBD1
J gene: TRBJ1-4
V gene: TRBV2
clone size: -
CDR3 DNA: TGTGCCAGCATCCGACAGGGGAGAAATGAAAAACTGTTTTTT
CDR3 protein: CASIRQGRNEKLFF

D gene: TRBD1
J gene: TRBJ1-2
V gene: TRBV5-6
clone size: -
CDR3 DNA: TGTGCCAGCAGCGCCAGGGGGCAGAGCTATGGCTACACCTTC
CDR3 protein: CASSARGQSYGYTF

D gene: TRBD1
J gene: TRBJ2-7
V gene: TRBV25-1
clone size: -
CDR3 DNA: TGTGCCAGCAGTGAACCCTTTGGTCAGGGGGAAGAGCAGTACTTC
CDR3 protein: CASSEPFGQGEEQYF

D gene: TRBD2
J gene: TRBJ2-3
V gene: TRBV7-2
clone size: -
CDR3 DNA: TGTGCCAGCAGCCAACCCGGTAGCGGGGATAGCACAAATACGCAGTATTTT
CDR3 protein: CASSQPGSGDSTNTQYF

D gene: TRBD1
J gene: TRBJ2-7
V gene: TRBV6-5
clone size: -
CDR3 DNA: TGTGCCAGCAGGCGGACAGGGGTCTACGAGCAGTACTTC
CDR3 protein: CASRRTGVYEQYF

D gene: TRBD2
J gene: TRBJ2-3
V gene: TRBV6-6
clone size: -
CDR3 DNA: TGTGCCAGCAGGATAGCGGGAGGGCGTGCAGATACGCAGTATTTT
CDR3 protein: CASRIAGGRADTQYF

D gene: TRBD2
J gene: TRBJ2-1
V gene: TRBV7-9
clone size: -
CDR3 DNA: TGTGCCAGCAGCTTAGTGAGGACTAGCGGATACAATGAGCAGTTCTTC
CDR3 protein: CASSLVRTSGYNEQFF

D gene: -
J gene: TRBJ2-1
V gene: TRBV11-2
clone size: few
CDR3 DNA: TGTGCCAGCAGCACCGGGACCTACAATGAGCAGTTCTTC
CDR3 protein: CASSTGTYNEQFF

D gene: -
J gene: TRBJ1-1
V gene: TRBV5-4
clone size: few
CDR3 DNA: TGTGCCAGCAGTGGAGGCGCCCTTGGTGACACTGAAGCTTTCTTT
CDR3 protein: CASSGGALGDTEAFF

D gene: -
J gene: TRBJ2-1
V gene: TRBV19
clone size: -
CDR3 DNA: TGTGCCAGTACCGACTGGGCGGGCGGCAACAATGAGCAGTTCTTC
CDR3 protein: CASTDWAGGNNEQFF

D gene: TRBD2
J gene: TRBJ2-7
V gene: TRBV7-9
clone size: -
CDR3 DNA: TGTGCCAGCAGCTTAGCGCGGGAGGTGAGGTACGAGCAGTACTTC
CDR3 protein: CASSLAREVRYEQYF

D gene: -
J gene: TRBJ1-1
V gene: TRBV9
clone size: -
CDR3 DNA: TGTGCCAGCAGCGTCAAAGAGGTTGCCACTGAAGCTTTCTTT
CDR3 protein: CASSVKEVATEAFF

D gene: -
J gene: TRBJ1-2
V gene: TRBV7-2
clone size: -
CDR3 DNA: TGTGCCAGCAGCTTAGGGGGGGGTAACGAAGGCTACACCTTC
CDR3 protein: CASSLGGGNEGYTF

D gene: TRBD1
J gene: TRBJ2-1
V gene: TRBV19
clone size: once
CDR3 DNA: TGTGCCAGTAGTAAAGAAACCACAGGGGAAGATGAGCAGTTCTTC
CDR3 protein: CASSKETTGEDEQFF

D gene: TRBD1
J gene: TRBJ2-7
V gene: TRBV28
clone size: -
CDR3 DNA: TGTGCCAGCAGCCCTCCAGGACAGGGGGCATACGAGCAGTACTTC
CDR3 protein: CASSPPGQGAYEQYF

D gene: -
J gene: TRBJ2-5
V gene: TRBV5-4
clone size: -
CDR3 DNA: TGTGCCAGCAGCTTGAGTCAGCGAGAAGAGACCCAGTACTTC
CDR3 protein: CASSLSQREETQYF

D gene: -
J gene: TRBJ2-7
V gene: TRBV27
clone size: -
CDR3 DNA: TGTGCCAGCAGAGATGCCCGGACAGTGATTTCAACCGAGCAGTACTTC
CDR3 protein: CASRDARTVISTEQYF

D gene: TRBD1
J gene: TRBJ2-3
V gene: TRBV2
clone size: few
CDR3 DNA: TGTGCCAGCAGTGAAGTGCGGACAGGGAATACGCAGTATTTT
CDR3 protein: CASSEVRTGNTQYF

D gene: -
J gene: TRBJ1-1
V gene: TRBV28
clone size: -
CDR3 DNA: TGTGCCAGCAGTTTAGAGGTTTCGGGAGGGACTGAAGCTTTCTTT
CDR3 protein: CASSLEVSGGTEAFF

D gene: TRBD1
J gene: TRBJ2-7
V gene: TRBV19
clone size: -
CDR3 DNA: TGTGCCAGTAGTAAGTTCGGGACAGGCCCTGAGCAGTACTTC
CDR3 protein: CASSKFGTGPEQYF

D gene: TRBD1
J gene: TRBJ1-1
V gene: TRBV7-9
clone size: once
CDR3 DNA: TGTGCCAGCACCTATGGGACAGGGGTGGACACTGAAGCTTTCTTT
CDR3 protein: CASTYGTGVDTEAFF

D gene: TRBD1
J gene: TRBJ1-1
V gene: TRBV7-9
clone size: -
CDR3 DNA: TGTTCCAGCAGCTTAGTAGGGGGCGCCCAACACTTT
CDR3 protein: CSSSLVGGAQHF

D gene: -
J gene: TRBJ2-2
V gene: TRBV5-4
clone size: -
CDR3 DNA: TGTGCCAGCACCAAAAGGGGGGGAACCGGGGAGCTGTTTTTT
CDR3 protein: CASTKRGGTGELFF

D gene: TRBD2
J gene: TRBJ2-5
V gene: TRBV7-6
clone size: -
CDR3 DNA: TGTGCCAGCAGCTTATCGGGGGGTGACGAGACCCAGTACTTC
CDR3 protein: CASSLSGGDETQYF

D gene: TRBD1
J gene: TRBJ2-1
V gene: TRBV25-1
clone size: -
CDR3 DNA: TGTGCCAGCTCCCTCCAGGGGGCGGGAACCACCTACAATGAGCAGTTCTTC
CDR3 protein: CASSLQGAGTTYNEQFF

D gene: TRBD1
J gene: TRBJ1-1
V gene: TRBV25-1
clone size: -
CDR3 DNA: TGTGCCAGCAGGGAAACAGGGGCGAACACTGAAGCTTTCTTT
CDR3 protein: CASRETGANTEAFF

D gene: -
J gene: TRBJ1-2
V gene: TRBV4-1
clone size: -
CDR3 DNA: TGCGCCAGCAGCCCTCCGACAGGACCTTTAGGGGGCTACACCTTC
CDR3 protein: CASSPPTGPLGGYTF

D gene: -
J gene: TRBJ1-2
V gene: TRBV6-6
clone size: -
CDR3 DNA: TGTGCCAGCAGTTACCCTATTAAAGACTATGGCTACACCTTC
CDR3 protein: CASSYPIKDYGYTF

D gene: -
J gene: TRBJ2-5
V gene: TRBV28
clone size: -
CDR3 DNA: TGTGCCAGCAGTTTGGAGGGATTCAAGACCCAGTACTTC
CDR3 protein: CASSLEGFKTQYF

D gene: TRBD2
J gene: TRBJ2-1
V gene: TRBV6-4
clone size: -
CDR3 DNA: TGTGCCAGCAGTGCTATAGCGGGCTCCAACAATGAGCAGTTCTTC
CDR3 protein: CASSAIAGSNNEQFF

D gene: TRBD1
J gene: TRBJ1-5
V gene: TRBV6-5
clone size: few
CDR3 DNA: TGTGCCAGCAGACCGACAGGGGGCAATCAGCCCCAGCATTTT
CDR3 protein: CASRPTGGNQPQHF

D gene: TRBD1
J gene: TRBJ2-2
V gene: TRBV2
clone size: once
CDR3 DNA: TGTGCCAGCAGTGAACGACCAGGACAGGGGTACACCGGGGAGCTGTTTTTT
CDR3 protein: CASSERPGQGYTGELFF

D gene: -
J gene: TRBJ2-2
V gene: TRBV30
clone size: -
CDR3 DNA: TGTGCCTGGAGTGGGGACTTCTCCACCGGGGAGCTGTTTTTT
CDR3 protein: CAWSGDFSTGELFF

D gene: TRBD2
J gene: TRBJ2-7
V gene: TRBV27
clone size: -
CDR3 DNA: TGTGCCAGCAGCGTGGGAGGGTCCTACGAGCAGTACTTC
CDR3 protein: CASSVGGSYEQYF

D gene: TRBD2
J gene: TRBJ2-3
V gene: TRBV19
clone size: -
CDR3 DNA: TGTGCCAGTAGTATCGGTAGCGGGACGAGCACAGATACGCAGTATTTT
CDR3 protein: CASSIGSGTSTDTQYF

D gene: TRBD1
J gene: TRBJ2-1
V gene: TRBV7-3
clone size: -
CDR3 DNA: TGTGCCAGCAGCCCGGGACAGGGTAGTTGGAATGAGCAGTTCTTC
CDR3 protein: CASSPGQGSWNEQFF

D gene: -
J gene: TRBJ2-7
V gene: TRBV10-3
clone size: -
CDR3 DNA: TGTGCCATCAGTGAGTCGCAGTACTACGAGCAGTACTTC
CDR3 protein: CAISESQYYEQYF

D gene: -
J gene: TRBJ2-3
V gene: TRBV5-1
clone size: few
CDR3 DNA: TGCGCCAGCAGCGAGAGCACAGATACGCAGTATTTT
CDR3 protein: CASSESTDTQYF

D gene: TRBD1
J gene: TRBJ1-2
V gene: TRBV5-4
clone size: -
CDR3 DNA: TGTGCCAGCAGCTTGGCCCCGACAGGGAACGATGGCTACACCTTC
CDR3 protein: CASSLAPTGNDGYTF

D gene: TRBD1
J gene: TRBJ2-7
V gene: TRBV4-1
clone size: -
CDR3 DNA: TGCGCCAGCAGCCCGGGACAGAGCTACGAGCAGTACTTC
CDR3 protein: CASSPGQSYEQYF

D gene: -
J gene: TRBJ1-2
V gene: TRBV28
clone size: -
CDR3 DNA: TGTGCCAGCAGTTTCCCGACAGCTAACTATGGCTACACCTTC
CDR3 protein: CASSFPTANYGYTF